Sequencing of this T cell receptor (beta chain) was carried out in a study of blood T cell repertoires in COVID-19. Across the whole study: Sources were T cells, B-cell-depleted T cells, or PBMCs; the material itself was cDNA or gDNA.

Method: immunoSEQ multiplex PCR; TCRdb's copy keeps in-frame clones and lacks some. The data hold hundreds of thousands of clones, with more than 75% observed a single time. Germline CDR1 reads MNHEY; CDR2 reads SMNVEV (reference sequence). This CDR3 has 15 amino acids. V lost 4 bases and J 2 bases, leaving 13 bases between the germline ends. This chain links TRBV27 with TRBJ2-3, with a weak D call TRBD1 (5 bases). The specimen was peripheral blood. This receptor was taken from a man aged 55 to 70 who had recovered from COVID-19. The CDR3 sequence is CASSSPAGNTDTQYF. The CDR3 bases are TGTGCCAGCAGTTCCCCAGCAGGGAACACAGATACGCAGTATTTT.